The 2 T cell receptor delta chains reported below all come from one sample, sequenced in a study of gamma-delta T cells after stem cell transplantation. TCRdb reanalysed the RT-PCR reads with CATT. The profile shows approximately 2,700 delta-chain clones, 20% to 25% of them singletons. The specimen was gamma-delta T cells. The receptors derive from a human donor. It is not recorded whose cells these are; they may come from a transplant donor.

By its share, this clone is medium-sized (0.01 to 0.1%). The gene calls are TRDV2 and TRDJ1; 12 bases agree with TRDD3. CDR3 length equals 15 residues. In germline, CDR1 is GEAIGNYY, CDR2 EKD. Trimming cost V 2 bases and J 2 bases; bases outside gene matches: 2. CDR3 nucleotides: TGTGCCTGTGACAGACTGGGGGATACAACCGATAAACTCATCTTT. Its protein is CACDRLGDTTDKLIF.

A note on this clone: A far larger clone lies a single base away; this is likely a read error. The same CDR3 can be traced to other DNA sequences in this sample. This rearrangement joins TRDV2 to TRDJ1; D is unclear. The CDR3 consists of 17 residues. Germline V gene data show CDR1 as GEAIGNYY and CDR2 as EKD. DNA of the CDR3: TGTGCTTGTGACACGGTCGCAAGGTTTCGAGACACCGATAAACTCATCTTT. Amino acids: CACDTVARFRDTDKLIF.